The sample holds one count of the clone carrying this TCR beta chain. Its specificity is not known. The sample contains more than one DNA sequence encoding this CDR3. This record belongs to a study of cytomegalovirus exposure and HLA in healthy donors. Primers for the PCR totalled 60 Vbeta and 13 Jbeta. Generated by immunoSEQ multiplex PCR, the TCRdb table keeps only in-frame clones and is missing some. The sample consists of roughly 190,000 clones, roughly 13% of them appearing once. Whole-study results and caveats: A later analysis associated 15,000 to 20,000 TCR beta sequences with HLA alleles at a 0.05 false discovery rate. The authors judged a highly shared variant cluster likely a sequencing artifact. Of the V segments, some could not be distinguished, including TRBV6-2 and TRBV6-3, and were excluded. Relative to equally common others, HLA-associated TCR beta chains showed greater clonal expansion in a later analysis.

With 2 bases removed from V and 2 bases from J, the gap between germline ends came to 14 bases. The germline gives CDR1 MDHEN, CDR2 SYDVKM. CDR3 length: 16 amino acids. Sequencing was carried out using PBMCs. The source of this sequence is a man aged 50-59 years in good health and CMV-seropositive. The chain joins TRBV28 to TRBJ2-3, with D possibly TRBD2 on 5 matching bases. The chain's CDR3 is CASSLIAGANTDTQYF. In DNA form, the CDR3 reads TGTGCCAGCAGTTTAATTGCGGGCGCTAACACAGATACGCAGTATTTT.